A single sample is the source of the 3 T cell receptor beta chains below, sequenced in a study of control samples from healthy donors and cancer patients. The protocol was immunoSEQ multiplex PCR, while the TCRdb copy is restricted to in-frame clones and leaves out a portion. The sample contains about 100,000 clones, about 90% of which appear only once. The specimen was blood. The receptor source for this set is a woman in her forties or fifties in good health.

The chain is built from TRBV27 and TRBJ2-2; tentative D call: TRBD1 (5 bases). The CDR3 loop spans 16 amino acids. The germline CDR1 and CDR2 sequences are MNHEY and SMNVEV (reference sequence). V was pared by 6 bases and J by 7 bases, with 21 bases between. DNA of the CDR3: TGTGCCAGCAGAGCCTCGTTAGGGGCGCGCGGCGGGGAGCTGTTTTTT. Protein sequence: CASRASLGARGGELFF.

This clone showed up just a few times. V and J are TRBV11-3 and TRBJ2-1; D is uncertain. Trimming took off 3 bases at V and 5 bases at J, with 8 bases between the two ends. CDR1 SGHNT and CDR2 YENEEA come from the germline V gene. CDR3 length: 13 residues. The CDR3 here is CASSFRQNNEQFF. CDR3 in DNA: TGTGCCAGCAGCTTCCGACAAAACAATGAGCAGTTCTTC.

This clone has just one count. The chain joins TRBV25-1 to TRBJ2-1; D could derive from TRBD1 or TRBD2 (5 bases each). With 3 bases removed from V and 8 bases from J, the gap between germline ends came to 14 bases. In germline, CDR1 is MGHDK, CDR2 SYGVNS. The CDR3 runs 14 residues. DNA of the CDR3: TGTGCCAGCAGTGAGACGGGACCCTCCGATGAGCAGTTCTTC. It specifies CASSETGPSDEQFF.